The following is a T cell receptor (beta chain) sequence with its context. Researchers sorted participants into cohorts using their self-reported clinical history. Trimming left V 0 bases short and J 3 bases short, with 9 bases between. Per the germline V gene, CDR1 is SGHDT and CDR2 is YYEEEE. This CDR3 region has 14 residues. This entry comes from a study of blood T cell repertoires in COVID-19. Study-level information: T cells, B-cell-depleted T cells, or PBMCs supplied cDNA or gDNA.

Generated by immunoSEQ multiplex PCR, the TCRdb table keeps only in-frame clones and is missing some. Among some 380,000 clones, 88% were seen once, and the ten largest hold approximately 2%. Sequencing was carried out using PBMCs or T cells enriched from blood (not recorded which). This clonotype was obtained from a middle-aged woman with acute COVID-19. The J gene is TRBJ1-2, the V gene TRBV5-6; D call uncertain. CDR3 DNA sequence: TGTGCCAGCAGCTTGGGCGGGCTAGACTATGGCTACACCTTC. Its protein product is CASSLGGLDYGYTF. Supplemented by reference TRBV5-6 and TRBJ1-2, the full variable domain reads DAGVTQSPTHLIKTRGQQVTLRCSPKSGHDTVSWYQQALGQGPQFIFQYYEEEERQRGNFPDRFSGHQFPNYSSELNVNALLLGDSALYLCASSLGGLDYGYTFGSGTRLTVV.